A selection of T cell receptor beta chains follows, all from one sample in a study of identical twins. MiXCR was run by TCRdb on the 5' RACE reads, yielding one entry per CDR3 protein. The sample contains 200,000 to 250,000 distinct CDR3 sequences, about 14% of which appear only once. The sequenced sample consisted of memory (CD45RO+) T cells sorted from blood. The receptors here all came from a young woman in good health. Each CDR3 is given with its conserved first and last residue. A D gene is named only where the DNA matches it firmly. Clone size appears in some rows only: once, few, many, or a class for an expanded clone.

>few|-|TRBV3-1|TRBJ1-1
TGTGCCAGCAGTAAACAGGGAGGGAGCACTGAAGCTTTCTTT
CASSKQGGSTEAFF
>-|-|TRBV20-1|TRBJ2-7
TGCAGTGTCCTTAGCGACGCCTACGAGCAGTACTTC
CSVLSDAYEQYF
>-|-|TRBV7-6|TRBJ1-2
TGTGCCAGCAGCTCGATCGCAGCGGCGGGAGCTAACTATGGCTACACCTTC
CASSSIAAAGANYGYTF
>-|TRBD1|TRBV20-1|TRBJ1-5
TGCAGTGCGGTTAGGGGGCCTAGCAATCAGCCCCAGCATTTT
CSAVRGPSNQPQHF
>-|-|TRBV7-2|TRBJ1-4
TGTGCCAGCAGCCCCGAAGTTTCTAATGAAAAACTGTTTTTT
CASSPEVSNEKLFF
>-|-|TRBV20-1|TRBJ1-4
TGCAGTGCAACAAGGGAGCGAAAACTGTTTTTT
CSATRERKLFF
>-|TRBD1|TRBV6-4|TRBJ2-5
TGTGCCAGCAGTCCTGGACAGGGGCAGACCCAGTACTTC
CASSPGQGQTQYF
>-|TRBD2|TRBV11-1|TRBJ2-7
TGTGCCAGCAGCTCCGGGACTAGCGGGAGGGGACCCTCCTACGAGCAGTACTTC
CASSSGTSGRGPSYEQYF
>many|TRBD2|TRBV12-3/TRBV12-4|TRBJ2-1
TGTGCCAGCAGTTATCTAGCGGGATCCGGTGAGCAGTTCTTC
CASSYLAGSGEQFF
>few|-|TRBV6-5|TRBJ2-7
TGTGCCAGCAGTTCGCGGGTCCTCTACGAGCAGTACTTC
CASSSRVLYEQYF
>few|TRBD2|TRBV20-1|TRBJ2-3
TGCAGTGCTAGAGGGGTCCTAGCGGGAGACTCAGATACGCAGTATTTT
CSARGVLAGDSDTQYF
>-|TRBD2|TRBV20-1|TRBJ2-1
TGCAGTGCCCCTGTAACCGCTAGCGGGAGCAATGAGCAGTTCTTC
CSAPVTASGSNEQFF
>few|-|TRBV6-1|TRBJ2-7
TGTGCCAGCAGAGGGATCCGTGACTACGAGCAGTACTTC
CASRGIRDYEQYF
>-|-|TRBV6-1|TRBJ1-6
TGTGCCAGCGCCCTTGGGCGGTCACCCCTCCACTTT
CASALGRSPLHF
>few|-|TRBV30|TRBJ1-2
TGTGCCTGGAGGCAGATCGGGGCTAACTATGGCTACACCTTC
CAWRQIGANYGYTF
>many|-|TRBV6-2/TRBV6-3|TRBJ2-3
TGTGCCAGCAGTTACCCGGGGGACCTCACAGATACGCAGTATTTT
CASSYPGDLTDTQYF
>many|-|TRBV20-1|TRBJ2-5
TGCAGTGCTTCGGGCCGTCAGGAGACCCAGTACTTC
CSASGRQETQYF
>few|TRBD2|TRBV2|TRBJ2-1
TGTGCCAGCAGTGCGGAGAGCGGGAGGGCCTTGAATGAGCAGTTCTTC
CASSAESGRALNEQFF
>many|-|TRBV5-1|TRBJ2-2
TGCGCCAGCAGACTTACGTTGGACACCGGGGAGCTGTTTTTT
CASRLTLDTGELFF
>many|-|TRBV7-9|TRBJ2-1
TGTGCCAGCAGCTTAGGGGCGAGTAGCTCCTACAATGAGCAGTTCTTC
CASSLGASSSYNEQFF
>-|TRBD2|TRBV20-1|TRBJ2-7
TGCAGTGCTCCTCATTCCCCGGGGGGAGGGAACGAGCAGTACTTC
CSAPHSPGGGNEQYF
>-|TRBD1|TRBV20-1|TRBJ1-4
TGCAGTGCTAGTTACAGGGGAGGTGAAAAACTGTTTTTT
CSASYRGGEKLFF
>few|-|TRBV29-1|TRBJ2-5
TGCAGCGTTGAAGGGACTTTGTACCAAGAGACCCAGTACTTC
CSVEGTLYQETQYF
>-|TRBD1|TRBV18|TRBJ2-3
TGTGCCAGCTCACCTGCAACAGGGGGCCCTATCACAGATACGCAGTATTTT
CASSPATGGPITDTQYF
>many|-|TRBV25-1|TRBJ1-5
TGTGCCAGCAGTGAAGGACAGTCAAATCAGCCCCAGCATTTT
CASSEGQSNQPQHF
>few|-|TRBV9|TRBJ1-1
TGTGCCAGCAGCGTAGATCCAGGGGCGGCCACTGAAGCTTTCTTT
CASSVDPGAATEAFF
>few|-|TRBV5-4|TRBJ2-5
TGTGCCAGCAGCTTGGGGACAAGACTCCAAGAGACCCAGTACTTC
CASSLGTRLQETQYF
>-|-|TRBV5-5|TRBJ1-1
TGTGCCAGCAGCCCGCGGGGGCACGTGAACACTGAAGCTTTCTTT
CASSPRGHVNTEAFF
>many|-|TRBV4-2|TRBJ1-5
TGTGCCAGCAGCCATCGGACCGGGCGGCCCCAGCATTTT
CASSHRTGRPQHF
>few|-|TRBV3-1|TRBJ2-1
TGTGCCAGCATGGGTAGCAACTACAATGAGCAGTTCTTC
CASMGSNYNEQFF
>few|-|TRBV7-9|TRBJ2-1
TGTGCCAGCAGCCGCCCCCAGGACGCAGACAATGAGCAGTTCTTC
CASSRPQDADNEQFF
>many|TRBD2|TRBV2|TRBJ2-1
TGTGCCGATTCCTTCCTAGCGGGAGGGAATGAGCAGTTCTTC
CADSFLAGGNEQFF
>-|TRBD2|TRBV11-2|TRBJ2-7
TGTGCCAGCAGGGCGACTAGCGGGAGGCGAAGCTCCTACGAGCAGTACTTC
CASRATSGRRSSYEQYF
>-|-|TRBV11-2|TRBJ1-4
TGTGCCAGCAGCTTATCCACGACAGCCCTCAGGGAAAAACTGTTTTTT
CASSLSTTALREKLFF
>few|TRBD1|TRBV7-2|TRBJ2-7
TGTGCCAGCAGCGCCACAGGGGGCGAGCAGTACTTC
CASSATGGEQYF
>-|-|TRBV20-1|TRBJ1-2
TGCAGTGCTCCGGTCCTTAACTATGGCTACACCTTC
CSAPVLNYGYTF
>few|-|TRBV6-4|TRBJ1-1
TGTGCCAGCAGTGACTCGGCAGGGGCGAACACTGAAGCTTTCTTT
CASSDSAGANTEAFF
>-|-|TRBV7-2|TRBJ2-5
TGTGCCAGCAGCTTCGGGCTCAGGCCAGTTGAGACCCAGTACTTC
CASSFGLRPVETQYF
>few|-|TRBV10-3|TRBJ2-5
TGTGCCAGCGGTCAGGAGACCCAGTACTTC
CASGQETQYF
>-|-|TRBV30|TRBJ1-1
TGTGCCTGGAGTTTTGGGGTAGGAGCTTTCTTT
CAWSFGVGAFF
>few|-|TRBV6-5|TRBJ1-5
TGTGCCACCATTAGTTACGCAGCAGGGCTGGCAGGTCAGCCCCAGCATTTT
CATISYAAGLAGQPQHF
>-|TRBD2|TRBV20-1|TRBJ2-3
TGCAGTGCTACGGGACTAGCGGGGGACACAGATACGCAGTATTTT
CSATGLAGDTDTQYF
>few|TRBD2|TRBV20-1|TRBJ2-7
TGCAGTGCAAACCTAGCGGGAGGGTTGTACGAGCAGTACTTC
CSANLAGGLYEQYF
>many|-|TRBV24-1|TRBJ2-1
TGTGCCACCAGTGATTCGACTGGGAGCTCCTACAATGAGCAGTTCTTC
CATSDSTGSSYNEQFF
>few|-|TRBV12-3/TRBV12-4|TRBJ2-3
TGTGCCAGCAGTCCGCGAGCGGGTACTAGCACAGATACGCAGTATTTT
CASSPRAGTSTDTQYF
>once|TRBD2|TRBV20-1|TRBJ2-1
TGCTGTGCTAGAGATCGTCTAGGGGCGGGAGGGTACAATGAGCAGTTCTTC
CCARDRLGAGGYNEQFF
>few|TRBD1|TRBV2|TRBJ1-1
TGTGCCAGCAGTGACAGGGGGCCCGGGGCTTTCTTT
CASSDRGPGAFF
>-|-|TRBV27|TRBJ1-6
TGTGCCAGCAGTTTAGGCGTGATAAGCTCTTACAGCACCAATTCACCCCTCCACTTT
CASSLGVISSYSTNSPLHF